This passage covers 9 T cell receptor beta chains from one sample sequenced in a study of vaccination effects on CD4 cells after COVID-19 (dated by TCRdb to the early 2020s). Libraries were constructed by the immunoSEQ multiplex PCR assay. The immuneACCESS repertoire file appears here via TCRdb, limited to in-frame rearrangements. These files lack a portion of the clones; in checked studies, under half of the deficit traces to unresolved V genes, and the cause of the others is not known. Within this sample are 20,000 to 30,000 clones, with roughly three quarters of them counted one time only. The ten largest clones capture almost 8.5% of the sample. The ViraFEST assay stimulated PBMC with viral peptide pools and then used TCR sequencing to identify antigen-specific CD4+ T cell clonotypes by expansion. After less than 13 days of culture, CD4+ T cells were isolated with the EasySep CD4+ T cell isolation kit. Two doses of either the BNT162b2 or the mRNA-1273 mRNA SARS-CoV-2 vaccine were administered to participants.

Their specific antigens are unknown. The sequences come from CD4+ T cells from PBMCs cultured with SARS-CoV-2 spike peptides, collected after COVID-19 vaccination. The cell subset or site label, read with the paper, signifies: SARS-CoV-2 spike overlapping peptide pool stimulation. These receptor sequences come from a human donor who received a COVID-19 vaccine.

The V gene is TRBV5-1, the J gene TRBJ1-5, with 10 bases that match TRBD1. V trimming: 3 bases; J trimming: 5 bases; junction bases outside the gene matches: 5. Germline lookup yields CDR1 SGHRS and CDR2 YFSETQ. The CDR3 has 15 residues. CDR3 sequence (DNA): TGCGCCAGCAGCTCCTCCGGGACAGGGGATCAGCCCCAGCATTTT. As protein: CASSSSGTGDQPQHF.

The rearrangement uses TRBV2 and TRBJ2-7; D remains ambiguous. Trimming took off 7 bases at V and 2 bases at J, with 9 bases between the two ends. There are 12 residues in the CDR3. Germline V lookup: CDR1 SNHLY, CDR2 FYNNEI. The DNA of the CDR3 is TGTGCCAGCAAGGGCATACCCTACGAGCAGTACTTC. Its translation is CASKGIPYEQYF.

The rearrangement links TRBV2 to TRBJ2-7; D is undetermined. The CDR3 spans 13 residues. Germline CDR1 reads SNHLY; CDR2 reads FYNNEI. V lost 7 bases, J lost 0 bases, and 10 bases lay in between. The CDR3 bases are TGTGCCAGCATTTCCCCAGCCTCCTACGAGCAGTACTTC. This encodes CASISPASYEQYF.

V gene TRBV10-1 combines with J gene TRBJ2-1; 11 bases are shared with TRBD2. The CDR3 contains 16 residues. J was trimmed by 7 bases and V by 3 bases; bases with no gene match: 8. The germline V gene has CDR1 WNHNN and CDR2 SYGVQD (reference sequence). The CDR3: CASSDGAASGRNEQFF. For the CDR3, the DNA is TGCGCCAGCAGTGACGGAGCGGCTAGCGGGAGGAATGAGCAGTTCTTC.

The V and J genes are TRBV5-4 and TRBJ2-7, with 9 bases lining up with TRBD2. Losses at the gene ends were 3 bases for V and 6 bases for J; bases not matched to a gene: 7. The CDR3 contains 14 residues. The germline V gene encodes CDR1 SGHNT and CDR2 YYREEE (reference sequence). The CDR3 region has the DNA TGTGCCAGCAGCTCTAAGACTAGCGGCGGCGAGCAGTACTTC. Amino acid sequence: CASSSKTSGGEQYF.

The genes are TRBV5-4 and TRBJ2-1; 9 nucleotides align to TRBD2. The CDR3 has 17 amino acids. Unmatched junction bases numbered 15, after V lost 0 bases and J lost 11 bases. CDR1 SGHNT and CDR2 YYREEE come from the germline V gene (reference sequence). The CDR3 spells CASSLGWREGLIGQQFF. The DNA of the CDR3 is TGTGCCAGCAGCTTGGGGTGGCGGGAGGGCCTCATTGGGCAGCAGTTCTTC.

This rearrangement joins TRBV18 to TRBJ2-7; 9 bases are shared with TRBD1. The CDR3 has 15 residues. CDR1 and CDR2 (germline): KGHSH, LQKENI. The J segment lost 9 bases and the V segment lost 2 bases, leaving 11 bases of the junction unmatched. The CDR3 here is CASSPSGTGTVGQYF. CDR3 in DNA: TGTGCCAGCTCACCATCCGGGACAGGGACTGTTGGGCAGTACTTC.

J is TRBJ2-1 and V is TRBV15; 7 bases are a match to TRBD2. In germline, CDR1 is LNHNV, CDR2 YYDKDF (reference sequence). The junction had 5 bases not matched to a gene; V was cut back by 5 bases and J by 4 bases. The CDR3 sequence is 14 residues long. CDR3 sequence reads: CATSPSGIYNEQFF. The CDR3 DNA reads as TGTGCCACCAGCCCTAGCGGAATATACAATGAGCAGTTCTTC.

This clone has a handful of counts. V is TRBV12-5 and J is TRBJ1-5, with D perhaps matching TRBD1 (5 bases). Trimming took off 2 bases at V and 0 bases at J, with 11 bases between the two ends. The CDR3 runs 16 residues. Germline-derived CDR1 and CDR2 are LGHNT and FRNRAP. CDR3 sequence (DNA): TGTGCTAGTGGTTTGCCCAACAGGATTAGCAATCAGCCCCAGCATTTT. Encoded protein: CASGLPNRISNQPQHF.